This record covers a single T cell receptor (beta chain). Its antigen is not known. This specimen belongs to a study of T cells after yellow fever vaccination. The wider study: Fractions low in cell number were prepared with SMART-Seq v4 Ultra Low Input. Study-wide findings and caveats: Most clones from primary vaccination were detected again post-booster (around 96% CD4, 88% CD8). Researchers cautioned that FACS-sorted repertoires could harbor abundant clonotypes contaminating from the bulk population.

The TCR cDNA carried a universal primer site and UMIs from 5'RACE template switching. In TCRdb, the 5' RACE reads were re-called with MiXCR into one record per CDR3 protein. The table lists about 74,000 distinct CDR3 sequences, roughly 6.9% of them singletons, with around 32% in the top ten. The receptor was isolated from a young man who received the YFV17D yellow fever vaccine. Material: CD8+ T cells sorted from PBMCs, obtained less than 6 days after the first yellow fever vaccination.

CDR3 loop: CASSLGVGNSGANVLTF. CDR3 DNA: TGTGCCAGCAGCTTAGGGGTCGGAAACTCTGGGGCCAACGTCCTGACTTTC. This chain links TRBV7-6 with TRBJ2-6; D is uncertain. The germline CDR1 and CDR2 sequences are SGHVS and FNYEAQ. This CDR3 region has 17 residues. Trimming removed 1 base from V and 0 bases from J, with 10 bases in between.